Following are 3 T cell receptor beta chains from one sample sequenced in a study of immune evolution from preneoplasia to lung adenocarcinoma. Clones were sequenced by immunoSEQ multiplex PCR, and TCRdb holds only the in-frame ones, with some missing. This sample has under 45,000 clones, with around 80% found just once. The sequenced sample consisted of FFPE invasive lung adenocarcinoma tissue. Receptors originate from a person in their sixties with lung adenocarcinoma.

The rearrangement joins TRBV5-6 to TRBJ1-3; no firm D call. Looked up from germline, CDR1 is SGHDT and CDR2 is YYEEEE. CDR3 length equals 14 residues. Trimming pared 0 bases from V and 4 bases from J, leaving 8 bases between. CDR3 sequence reads: CASSLDVRGNTIYF. The CDR3 DNA sequence: TGTGCCAGCAGCTTGGATGTGAGGGGAAACACCATATATTTT.

In its sample, this clone was seen a few times. The rearrangement joins TRBV11-2 to TRBJ2-2, with 10 bases aligning to TRBD2. The CDR3 consists of 17 residues. V shed 6 bases, J shed 0 bases, and the junction held 7 bases outside the gene matches. From germline, CDR1 is SGHAT and CDR2 FQNNGV. The CDR3 coding sequence is TGTGCCAGCAGGAAGCTAGCGGGAGCGGCGAACACCGGGGAGCTGTTTTTT. This encodes CASRKLAGAANTGELFF.

The CDR3 reads CASSEGGIGKNIQYF. The CDR3 nucleotides read TGTGCCAGCAGTGAGGGGGGAATTGGCAAAAACATTCAGTACTTC. V and J are TRBV2 and TRBJ2-4, with D possibly being TRBD2 (6 bases). Germline V lookup: CDR1 SNHLY, CDR2 FYNNEI. With 3 bases removed from V and 3 bases from J, the gap between germline ends came to 12 bases. The CDR3 sequence is 15 residues long. The full variable domain, rest sourced from reference TRBV2 and TRBJ2-4, is EPEVTQTPSHQVTQMGQEVILRCVPISNHLYFYWYRQILGQKVEFLVSFYNNEISEKSEIFDDQFSVERPDGSNFTLKIRSTKLEDSAMYFCASSEGGIGKNIQYFGAGTRLSVL.